The clone carrying this TCR beta chain has a handful of counts. What it binds is not known. A multiplex PCR was run with 60 Vbeta primers and 13 Jbeta primers. Here immunoSEQ multiplex PCR was the method, and the copy in TCRdb shows in-frame clones only, minus some. Among about 130,000 clones listed, 70% to 85% were seen once. Trimming stripped 1 base from V and 3 bases from J, with 14 bases between. Germline lookup yields CDR1 SGHRS and CDR2 YFSETQ. The CDR3 is made up of 17 amino acids. Participants comprised healthy donors of bone marrow. This record comes from a study of cytomegalovirus exposure and HLA in healthy donors. Study-level background: Among 150 million to 200 million T cells, an earlier analysis found 95 million to 140 million unique TCR beta sequences. Study results and limitations: The study carried out a later analysis of TCR beta sequences. It associated 16,951 of them with specific HLA alleles at a false discovery rate of 0.05. For most TCR beta V segments, an earlier analysis put the productive rate at about 87% or about 30% of the time.

The sequenced material came from PBMCs. The chain couples TRBV5-1 to TRBJ2-6, with D perhaps TRBD2 (5 bases). This clonotype was sampled from a boy between 10 and 17 years old in good health and CMV-seronegative. The CDR3 region has the DNA TGCGCCAGCAGCTTGTCCGTCGGGGAGAGTGGGGCCAACGTCCTGACTTTC. Its protein product is CASSLSVGESGANVLTF.